Presented here are 21 T cell receptor beta chains from one specimen sequenced in a study of CD8 T cells in ankylosing spondylitis. MiXCR was run by TCRdb on the 5' RACE reads, yielding one entry per CDR3 protein. This sample carries 150,000 to 200,000 distinct CDR3 sequences, around a third of them seen once, and the ten largest clones take 6%. Source material: synovial fluid, either unsorted or a sorted T cell fraction (not recorded which). The receptors come from a male donor with ankylosing spondylitis.

In this sample, this clonotype turned up many times. J is TRBJ1-3 and V is TRBV11-2; no clear D gene. Trimming left V 1 base short and J 0 bases short, with 7 bases between. Germline CDR1 SGHAT, CDR2 FQNNGV. The CDR3 runs 15 residues. In nucleotides, the CDR3 is TGTGCCAGCAGCTTAGGAGCAGGCTCTGGAAACACCATATATTTT. Amino acid sequence: CASSLGAGSGNTIYF.

This sequence joins TRBV7-6 and TRBJ2-7; D remains ambiguous. Germline V gene lookup returns CDR1 SGHVS and CDR2 FNYEAQ. The CDR3 sequence is 14 residues long. The germline V and J ends were trimmed by 2 bases and 5 bases, with 13 bases remaining between them. For the CDR3, the DNA is TGTGCCAGCAGCTTATCGGGCTTCACCCACGAGCAGTACTTC. Residues: CASSLSGFTHEQYF.

This clonotype has just a few counts. The chain couples TRBV6-5 to TRBJ1-4, with unresolved D. Germline CDR1 MNHEY, CDR2 SVGAGI. This CDR3 spans 13 amino acids. Trimming removed 4 bases from V and 6 bases from J, with 9 bases in between. The CDR3 coding sequence is TGTGCCAGCAGTTCCACATGGGATGAAAAACTGTTTTTT. This codes for CASSSTWDEKLFF.

This clonotype has at least ten counts. The chain uses TRBV18 and TRBJ1-1; no clear D gene. Germline V lookup: CDR1 KGHSH, CDR2 LQKENI. The CDR3 runs 11 residues. With 3 bases removed from V and 8 bases from J, the gap between germline ends came to 7 bases. This CDR3 is CASSPLTEAFF. CDR3 coding DNA: TGTGCCAGCTCACCCCTCACCGAAGCTTTCTTT.

This clonotype was seen repeatedly, ten times or more. The chain combines TRBV12-3 or TRBV12-4 with TRBJ2-1; 9 bases agree with TRBD2. Trimming cost V 5 bases and J 8 bases; bases outside gene matches: 4. The CDR3 contains 13 residues. The CDR3 DNA reads as TGTGCCAGCAGTGTCGGGACTAGCCATGAGCAGTTCTTC. Translated, it gives CASSVGTSHEQFF.

The chain combines TRBV7-2 with TRBJ2-4; D is possibly TRBD1 or TRBD2 (5 bases each). Germline-derived CDR1 and CDR2 are SGHTA and FQGNSA. V was trimmed by 5 bases and J by 6 bases, leaving 8 bases between them. This CDR3 is 12 amino acids long. The CDR3 reads CASSRDGNIQYF. The CDR3 region has the DNA TGTGCCAGCAGCCGGGACGGAAACATTCAGTACTTC.

The chain recombines TRBV7-9 with TRBJ2-5; a possible D gene is TRBD2 (6 bases). The CDR3 extends over 14 amino acids. Trimming took 2 bases from V and 2 from J, leaving 9 bases between them. Germline CDR1 is SEHNR and CDR2 is FQNEAQ (reference sequence). The CDR3 sequence is CASSLYGGQETQYF. The CDR3 DNA reads TGTGCCAGCAGCTTATACGGGGGTCAAGAGACCCAGTACTTC.

This clonotype was seen only a few times. The gene calls are TRBV20-1 and TRBJ1-4; the D is unclear. Trimming stripped 3 bases from V and 8 bases from J, with 13 bases between. The CDR3 extends over 13 amino acids. Germline V gives CDR1 DFQATT, CDR2 SNEGSKA (reference sequence). The DNA of the CDR3 is TGCAGTGCTAGCTCCCAGGTGGGCGAAAAACTGTTTTTT. Amino acids: CSASSQVGEKLFF.

This clonotype was observed a handful of times. The V and J genes are TRBV5-1 and TRBJ1-2; 8 bases are shared with TRBD1. Looked up from germline, CDR1 is SGHRS and CDR2 is YFSETQ. The ends lost 4 bases at V and 2 bases at J; junction bases unmatched: 10. CDR3 length: 16 residues. CDR3 amino acids: CASSPLGTGENYGYTF. The DNA of the CDR3 is TGCGCCAGCAGCCCACTCGGGACAGGAGAGAACTATGGCTACACCTTC.

This chain connects TRBV9 to TRBJ1-5; D may be TRBD1 (5 bases). Trimming took off 2 bases at V and 6 bases at J, with 12 bases between the two ends. The CDR3 runs 14 residues. The germline V gene encodes CDR1 SGDLS and CDR2 YYNGEE. The CDR3 loop is CASSVGREGQPQHF. The CDR3 bases are TGTGCCAGCAGCGTGGGCAGGGAGGGTCAGCCCCAGCATTTT.

The chain joins TRBV3-1 to TRBJ1-5, with D possibly TRBD1 on 6 matching bases. Germline V gene sequence: CDR1 LGHDT, CDR2 YNNKEL (reference sequence). V lost 6 bases, J lost 1 base, and 13 bases lay in between. The CDR3 consists of 15 residues. CDR3 sequence: CASSRTGTSNQPQHF. CDR3 nucleotide sequence: TGTGCCAGCAGTAGAACCGGGACAAGCAATCAGCCCCAGCATTTT.

The chain couples TRBV6-6 to TRBJ2-2; the D is unclear. This CDR3 region has 13 residues. V lost 0 bases and J lost 6, with 5 bases in between. The germline CDR1 and CDR2 sequences are MNHNY and SVGAGI (reference sequence). The CDR3 spells CASSYSSPGELFF. CDR3 nucleotide sequence: TGTGCCAGCAGTTACTCGAGTCCCGGGGAGCTGTTTTTT.

This clonotype was picked up many times. The CDR3 DNA is TGTGCCAGCAGTTCCCTAGAGACTCGCGCCTACGAGCAGTACTTC. Its translation: CASSSLETRAYEQYF. This chain connects TRBV28 to TRBJ2-7; D ambiguous. CDR3 size: 15 residues. Germline V gene data show CDR1 as MDHEN and CDR2 as SYDVKM. V shed 4 bases and J shed 2 bases, with 15 bases lying between them.

This clonotype has ten or more counts. The V call is TRBV20-1, the J call TRBJ1-2; no reliable D call. The CDR3 loop spans 13 amino acids. Trimming stripped 3 bases from V and 2 bases from J, with 10 bases between. Germline lookup yields CDR1 DFQATT and CDR2 SNEGSKA (reference sequence). The CDR3 reads CSASGDGNYGYTF. The CDR3 coding sequence is TGCAGTGCTAGTGGTGATGGAAACTATGGCTACACCTTC.

In its sample, this clonotype was seen many times. The V and J genes are TRBV6-2 or TRBV6-3 and TRBJ1-1; TRBD1 is a possible D gene (6 bases). Looked up from germline, CDR1 is MNHEY and CDR2 is SVGEGT. There are 13 residues in the CDR3. With 6 bases removed from V and 1 base from J, the gap between germline ends came to 9 bases. The CDR3 sequence is CASSPRGNTEAFF. For the CDR3, the DNA is TGTGCCAGCAGCCCCAGGGGGAACACTGAAGCTTTCTTT.

This clonotype showed up just a few times. The chain has TRBV7-8 and TRBJ2-1; the D gene is possibly TRBD2 (6 bases). The CDR3 is 14 amino acids. The V gene's germline CDR1 is SGHVS and CDR2 FQNEAQ. V lost 1 base, J lost 6 bases, and 10 bases lay in between. CDR3 in amino acids: CASSLGGLFNEQFF. The CDR3 DNA reads as TGTGCCAGCAGCTTAGGGGGACTTTTCAATGAGCAGTTCTTC.

This sequence joins TRBV6-1 and TRBJ2-1; D gene uncertain. Trimming removed 7 bases at V and 0 bases at J, with 13 bases between. The CDR3 spans 15 residues. Germline CDR1 is MNHNS and CDR2 is SASEGT. The CDR3 sequence is CASTILPNSYNEQFF. CDR3 sequence (DNA): TGTGCCAGCACTATCCTACCCAACTCCTACAATGAGCAGTTCTTC.

This clonotype occurred many times. The chain joins TRBV20-1 to TRBJ2-7, with 8 bases lining up with TRBD2. Trimming at V came to 0 bases and at J to 2 bases, leaving 6 bases not matched to a gene. The germline V gene encodes CDR1 DFQATT and CDR2 SNEGSKA (reference sequence). This CDR3 is built from 15 residues. CDR3 in DNA: TGCAGTGCTAGAGATGGCGGGGGGACCCCCTACGAGCAGTACTTC. Amino acid sequence: CSARDGGGTPYEQYF.

V is TRBV12-3 or TRBV12-4 and J is TRBJ1-1, with TRBD1 matching 9 bases. This CDR3 comprises 15 residues. Losses at the gene ends were 5 bases for V and 3 bases for J; bases not matched to a gene: 7. DNA of the CDR3: TGTGCCAGCAGTCCTCCAGGGACAGGGTACACTGAAGCTTTCTTT. This sequence encodes CASSPPGTGYTEAFF.

In its sample, this clonotype was seen many times. The chain combines TRBV7-2 with TRBJ2-3; 8 bases are a match to TRBD2. The germline V gene has CDR1 SGHTA and CDR2 FQGNSA. V lost 0 bases to trimming and J lost 4 bases; unmatched junction nucleotides: 3. This CDR3 region has 15 residues. CDR3 bases: TGTGCCAGCAGCTTAGCTAGCGGGAACTCAGATACGCAGTATTTT. This sequence encodes CASSLASGNSDTQYF.

The CDR3 DNA is TGTGCCAGCAGGTTCTCGGGGGACAGTTCCTATGGCTACACCTTC. Amino acid sequence: CASRFSGDSSYGYTF. The chain combines TRBV11-2 with TRBJ1-2; 7 bases fit TRBD1. V gave up 6 bases and J gave up 4 bases; unmatched junction bases: 11. The V gene's germline CDR1 is SGHAT and CDR2 FQNNGV. The CDR3 loop spans 15 amino acids.